These 32 T cell receptor beta chains share one sample of origin, sequenced in a study of T cells in Graves' hyperthyroidism and ophthalmopathy. TCR beta CDR3 regions were amplified from RNA transcripts. In the first-round RT-PCR of the TCR CDR3, the HTBI primer set was used. TCRdb re-called the multiplex PCR reads with MiXCR, one entry per CDR3 protein. The sample contains roughly 710,000 distinct CDR3 sequences, 35% of which appear only once. Material for sequencing was blood. The receptors derive from a woman in her thirties or forties with Graves' hyperthyroidism.

The V and J genes are TRBV9 and TRBJ2-5; 9 bases align to TRBD2. V gave up 0 bases and J gave up 1 base; unmatched junction bases: 4. Germline-derived CDR1 and CDR2 are SGDLS and YYNGEE. The CDR3 has 16 amino acids. The CDR3: CASSVDPSGAQETQYF. Here the CDR3 DNA reads TGTGCCAGCAGCGTAGATCCTAGCGGGGCCCAAGAGACCCAGTACTTC. Supplemented by reference TRBV9 and TRBJ2-5, the full variable domain reads DSGVTQTPKHLITATGQRVTLRCSPRSGDLSVYWYQQSLDQGLQFLIQYYNGEERAKGNILERFSAQQFPDLHSELNLSSLELGDSALYFCASSVDPSGAQETQYFGPGTRLLVL.

A remark on this clonotype: An end of the junction differs from the germline gene, which may be a read error. The J gene is TRBJ2-5, the V gene TRBV29-1; D ambiguous. The CDR3 sequence is 13 residues long. CDR1 is SQVTM, CDR2 ANQGSEA, per germline. CDR3 amino acids: CAWSAAAEETQYF. Written as DNA, the CDR3 is TGTGCCTGGAGTGCCGCAGCCGAAGAGACCCAGTACTTC.

As to this clonotype: This sequence may be a read error, since a much larger clone differs from it by one base. The chain combines TRBV20-1 with TRBJ2-7; 10 bases match TRBD1. The length of the CDR3 is 12 residues. Per the germline V gene, CDR1 is DFQATT and CDR2 is SNEGSKA (reference sequence). This chain's CDR3 is CSAAGQGGEQCF. In DNA, the CDR3 is TGCAGTGCTGCCGGACAGGGGGGCGAGCAGTGCTTC.

The sample holds many counts of this clonotype. The rearrangement uses TRBV29-1 and TRBJ2-2; 9 bases align to TRBD1. Per germline, CDR1 SQVTM and CDR2 ANQGSEA. The CDR3 length is 14 residues. Unmatched junction bases numbered 5, after V lost 7 bases and J lost 2 bases. Written as DNA, the CDR3 is TGCAGCGCAAACAGGGGGCCTAACACCGGGGAGCTGTTTTTT. Translation gives CSANRGPNTGELFF.

CDR3 coding DNA: TGTGCCATCAGTGAGTTTTATCCGGGAAATTCACCCCTCCACTTT. Encoded protein: CAISEFYPGNSPLHF. V gene TRBV10-3 combines with J gene TRBJ1-6; D remains ambiguous. Germline CDR1 reads ENHRY; CDR2 reads SYGVKD. V lost 1 base and J 7 bases, leaving 11 bases between the germline ends. CDR3 length: 15 amino acids.

About this clonotype itself: A clone one base away is much larger, so this may be a read error. The chain is built from TRBV20-1 and TRBJ2-7; possibly TRBD2 for D (5 bases). The J call is doubtful: the DNA matches TRBJ2-1 better. The CDR3 length is 14 residues. From germline, CDR1 is DFQATT and CDR2 SNEGSKA (reference sequence). The DNA of the CDR3 is TGCAGTGCTAGAGTGATGGAGGAGATCTACGAGCAGTTCTTC. Translated: CSARVMEEIYEQFF.

This clonotype showed up many times. This chain uses TRBV19 with TRBJ1-5; 7 bases align to TRBD1. The junction had 5 bases not matched to a gene; V was cut back by 7 bases and J by 5 bases. CDR3 length equals 13 residues. CDR1 and CDR2 (germline): LNHDA, SQIVND (reference sequence). CDR3 region: CASTTGDHQPQHF. As DNA, the CDR3 is TGTGCCAGTACTACAGGGGACCATCAGCCCCAGCATTTT.

Many counts were recorded for this clonotype. This chain links TRBV16 with TRBJ2-5; 9 bases line up with TRBD1. Germline V CDR1 and CDR2: KGHSY, FQNENV. Germline trimming cut 7 bases from V and 5 bases from J; bases unmatched to any gene: 8. This CDR3 contains 14 residues. Here the CDR3 reads CASNPQGAGETQYF. CDR3 DNA sequence: TGTGCCAGCAACCCACAGGGGGCAGGCGAGACCCAGTACTTC. The whole variable domain, filled in from reference TRBV16 and TRBJ2-5, reads GEEVAQTPKHLVRGEGQKAKLYCAPIKGHSYVFWYQQVLKNEFKFLISFQNENVFDETGMPKERFSAKCLPNSPCSLEIQATKLEDSAVYFCASNPQGAGETQYFGPGTRLLVL.

This clonotype was seen just once. The chain carries TRBV19 and TRBJ2-2; 10 bases map to TRBD1. CDR3 length equals 15 residues. The germline V gene encodes CDR1 LNHDA and CDR2 SQIVND (reference sequence). V gave up 6 bases and J gave up 6 bases; unmatched junction bases: 7. Written as DNA, the CDR3 is TGTGCCAGTAGAAAGGCGGGACAGGGGCCCGGGGAGCTGTTTTTT. The encoded protein is CASRKAGQGPGELFF.

As for this clonotype: Lacking the conserved final phenylalanine or tryptophan, this CDR3 likely reflects a read error. This chain links TRBV6-2 or TRBV6-3 with TRBJ1-5, with a possible D match to TRBD1 (6 bases). The CDR3 runs to 14 residues. V was trimmed by 0 bases and J by 7 bases, leaving 10 bases between them. Per the germline V gene, CDR1 is MNHEY and CDR2 is SVGEGT. Written as DNA, the CDR3 is TGTGCCAGCAGTTACTCGGGGGCCGGACAGCCCCAGCATTCT. Protein: CASSYSGAGQPQHS.

CDR3 amino acids: CSSRTSGGDGYTF. The CDR3 DNA reads as TGCAGCAGCAGGACGAGTGGGGGTGATGGCTACACCTTC. This chain uses TRBV29-1 with TRBJ1-2; D may be TRBD1 (5 bases). This CDR3 comprises 13 residues. The V end lost 8 bases, the J end lost 6 bases, and 19 bases lay between the germline ends. In germline, CDR1 is SQVTM, CDR2 ANQGSEA.

This clonotype was found many times. The V gene is TRBV9, the J gene TRBJ2-7; no firm D call. The V and J ends lost 0 bases and 1 base respectively, with 5 bases between them. Germline values: CDR1 SGDLS, CDR2 YYNGEE. The CDR3 is made up of 13 amino acids. The CDR3 region is CASSVGGSYEQYF. The CDR3 DNA reads as TGTGCCAGCAGCGTAGGAGGTTCCTACGAGCAGTACTTC.

The sample holds a few counts of this clonotype. The gene calls are TRBV7-2 and TRBJ1-2; D not certain. The CDR3 spans 16 residues. CDR1 and CDR2 from the germline V gene are SGHTA and FQGNSA. V was cut by 0 bases and J by 1 base, with 12 bases left in between. The CDR3 here is CASSLASPPVNYGYTF. The CDR3 region has the DNA TGTGCCAGCAGCTTAGCAAGTCCCCCAGTTAACTATGGCTACACCTTC.

The CDR3 loop reads CASSQDELFPGGETQYF. The CDR3 DNA reads as TGTGCCAGCAGCCAAGACGAACTCTTCCCGGGCGGGGAGACCCAGTACTTC. The chain combines TRBV14 with TRBJ2-5; maybe TRBD2 (5 bases). This CDR3 contains 17 residues. Germline lookup yields CDR1 SGHDN and CDR2 FVKESK. Trimming took off 0 bases at V and 5 bases at J, with 19 bases between the two ends. Full variable domain (missing parts from reference TRBV14 and TRBJ2-5): EAGVTQFPSHSVIEKGQTVTLRCDPISGHDNLYWYRRVMGKEIKFLLHFVKESKQDESGMPNNRFLAERTGGTYSTLKVQPAELEDSGVYFCASSQDELFPGGETQYFGPGTRLLVL.

In regard to this clonotype: A much more abundant neighbour one base away suggests this may be a read error. This chain joins TRBV7-9 and TRBJ1-4, with D possibly TRBD1 on 5 matching bases. This CDR3 has 15 residues. Germline V gene lookup returns CDR1 SEHNR and CDR2 FQNEAQ (reference sequence). This chain's CDR3 is CVSSLPGRGGEKLFF. CDR3 sequence (DNA): TGTGTCAGCAGCTTGCCGGGACGCGGGGGTGAAAAACTGTTTTTT.

This rearrangement joins TRBV30 to TRBJ1-5; tentative D call: TRBD1 (6 bases). The ends were cut back, 2 bases at V and 3 bases at J, with 11 bases in the middle. CDR3 length equals 14 residues. CDR1 GTSNPN and CDR2 SVGIG come from the germline V gene (reference sequence). Here the CDR3 DNA reads TGTGCCTGGAGTCGCGGACAGTACAATCAGCCCCAGCATTTT. Translation gives CAWSRGQYNQPQHF.

This clonotype was seen at least ten times. The chain recombines TRBV15 with TRBJ1-1, with D possibly TRBD1 on 6 matching bases. V shed 1 base and J shed 6 bases, with 18 bases lying between them. CDR1 LNHNV and CDR2 YYDKDF come from the germline V gene (reference sequence). This CDR3 is 16 amino acids long. CDR3: CATSRVYDRPDSEAFF. The CDR3 DNA is TGTGCCACCAGCAGAGTCTATGACAGGCCGGACTCTGAAGCTTTCTTT.

The table lists this clonotype with a few counts. This sequence joins TRBV3-1 and TRBJ1-2; a possible D gene is TRBD1 (5 bases). CDR1 and CDR2 from the germline V gene are LGHDT and YNNKEL (reference sequence). This CDR3 is built from 13 residues. Trimming left V 5 bases short and J 7 bases short, with 14 bases between. CDR3 region: CASSLGGAFGYTF. For the CDR3, the DNA is TGTGCCAGCAGCTTAGGTGGGGCTTTTGGCTACACCTTC.

In its sample, this clonotype was seen many times. This rearrangement joins TRBV2 to TRBJ1-3, with D uncertain. Germline CDR1 SNHLY, CDR2 FYNNEI. Trimming cost V 9 bases and J 7 bases, with 10 bases left between them. This CDR3 has 11 amino acids. The CDR3 is CARSESNTIYF. The CDR3 DNA is TGTGCCAGGTCAGAAAGCAACACCATATATTTT.

The J gene is TRBJ1-2, the V gene TRBV5-1, with D unresolved. The germline V and J ends were trimmed by 3 bases and 1 base, with 10 bases remaining between them. The length of the CDR3 is 14 residues. Per germline, CDR1 SGHRS and CDR2 YFSETQ. DNA of the CDR3: TGCGCCAGCAGCTGGACTCCGTATAACTATGGCTACACCTTC. Its protein product is CASSWTPYNYGYTF. Drawing the rest from reference TRBV5-1 and TRBJ1-2, the complete variable domain is KAGVTQTPRYLIKTRGQQVTLSCSPISGHRSVSWYQQTPGQGLQFLFEYFSETQRNKGNFPGRFSGRQFSNSRSEMNVSTLELGDSALYLCASSWTPYNYGYTFGSGTRLTVV.

The count of this clonotype is one. At one end the junction does not follow the germline gene, possibly because of a read error. The V gene is TRBV10-2, the J gene TRBJ1-1; 8 nucleotides align to TRBD1. The germline V gene has CDR1 WSHSY and CDR2 SAAADI. CDR3 length: 15 amino acids. CDR3 coding DNA: TGTGCCAGCTCACCAGGGGGCCGCGTGAACACTGAAGCTTTCTTT. This sequence encodes CASSPGGRVNTEAFF.

About this clonotype itself: The germline gene is not matched at one end of the junction; a read error may be the cause. This rearrangement joins TRBV7-8 to TRBJ1-4; 10 bases fit TRBD1. CDR1 is SGHVS, CDR2 FQNEAQ, per germline. There are 20 residues in the CDR3. CDR3 bases: TGCGCCAGCAGCCACCCCTCGGACAGGGGGGGGATAACAACTAATGAAAAACTGTTTTTT. Translating it yields CASSHPSDRGGITTNEKLFF.

This clonotype showed up just a few times. The chain joins TRBV7-2 to TRBJ2-2, with D perhaps matching TRBD1 (5 bases). The germline V gene encodes CDR1 SGHTA and CDR2 FQGNSA. This CDR3 is built from 15 residues. V was shortened by 1 base and J by 3 bases, with 9 bases between the two germline ends. CDR3 coding DNA: TGTGCCAGCAGCTTAGAGGGGATCGACACCGGGGAGCTGTTTTTT. Translated: CASSLEGIDTGELFF.

Only a few counts were recorded for this clonotype. This chain joins TRBV7-8 and TRBJ2-5, with 7 bases aligning to TRBD2. With V trimmed by 6 bases and J by 1 base, 11 bases remained unmatched. CDR3 size: 16 residues. Germline values: CDR1 SGHVS, CDR2 FQNEAQ. CDR3 nucleotide sequence: TGTGCCAGCAGTTTTTCCGGGAGCGGGGCCCAAGAGACCCAGTACTTC. Residues: CASSFSGSGAQETQYF.

V usage is TRBV24-1 and J usage is TRBJ2-1; D perhaps matches TRBD2 (6 bases). The V and J ends lost 3 bases and 5 bases respectively, with 13 bases between them. There are 15 residues in the CDR3. Germline V CDR1 and CDR2: KGHDR, SFDVKD. The CDR3 loop reads CATSDPGVGHNEQFF. CDR3 sequence (DNA): TGTGCCACCAGTGATCCGGGGGTAGGGCACAATGAGCAGTTCTTC.

This clonotype was detected many times. The chain uses TRBV7-2 and TRBJ2-7; TRBD2 agrees at 7 bases. The CDR3 runs 16 residues. CDR1 is SGHTA and CDR2 is FQGNSA in the germline V gene. J was trimmed by 3 bases and V by 4 bases; bases with no gene match: 12. CDR3 nucleotides: TGTGCCAGCAGCTCAGCCGGGACTAAGCTCTACTACGAGCAGTACTTC. This codes for CASSSAGTKLYYEQYF.

The gene calls are TRBV12-3 or TRBV12-4 and TRBJ2-7, with 9 positions matching TRBD1. The junction had 8 bases not matched to a gene; V was cut back by 8 bases and J by 3 bases. The CDR3 length is 14 residues. The CDR3 region is CASAAGTGNYEQYF. The DNA for the CDR3 is TGTGCCAGCGCTGCCGGGACAGGGAACTACGAGCAGTACTTC.

This chain links TRBV25-1 with TRBJ2-7; 13 nucleotides match TRBD2. The germline CDR1 and CDR2 sequences are MGHDK and SYGVNS. The CDR3 sequence is 16 residues long. V shed 6 bases and J 4 bases; nucleotides not matched to a gene: 9. CDR3 in DNA: TGTGCCAGCAGGTATAGGACTAGCGGGAGAGGGTACGAGCAGTACTTC. Translation gives CASRYRTSGRGYEQYF.

This clonotype has a count of ten or more. The chain has TRBV2 and TRBJ1-1; D remains unclear. The CDR3 totals 13 residues. The V gene's germline CDR1 is SNHLY and CDR2 FYNNEI. V dropped 4 bases and J dropped 4 bases, with 10 bases sitting between them. This CDR3 is CASSVGEGTEAFF. CDR3 nucleotides: TGTGCCAGCAGTGTCGGGGAGGGCACTGAAGCTTTCTTT. The full variable domain, with the rest looked up from reference TRBV2 and TRBJ1-1, is EPEVTQTPSHQVTQMGQEVILRCVPISNHLYFYWYRQILGQKVEFLVSFYNNEISEKSEIFDDQFSVERPDGSNFTLKIRSTKLEDSAMYFCASSVGEGTEAFFGQGTRLTVV.

At least ten counts were recorded for this clonotype. The genes are TRBV12-3 or TRBV12-4 and TRBJ1-1; possible D gene TRBD1, 6 bases. V gave up 3 bases and J gave up 0 bases, with 11 bases separating them. The CDR3 loop spans 15 amino acids. The CDR3 DNA reads TGTGCCAGCAGTTTGGCTGACAGGATGAACACTGAAGCTTTCTTT. Its translation: CASSLADRMNTEAFF.

This clonotype was seen repeatedly, ten times or more. The chain couples TRBV9 to TRBJ2-7; TRBD1 matches at 9 bases. The V gene's germline CDR1 is SGDLS and CDR2 YYNGEE. The CDR3 contains 15 residues. J was trimmed by 5 bases and V by 3 bases; bases with no gene match: 9. The CDR3 reads CASSAPGQGNHEQYF. The CDR3 coding sequence is TGTGCCAGCAGCGCTCCGGGACAGGGAAACCACGAGCAGTACTTC.

The CDR3 coding sequence is TGTGCCAGCAGCTTACAAACGCAGGGGGCGTCCGGGGAGCTGTTTTTT. Translated, it gives CASSLQTQGASGELFF. The gene calls are TRBV11-1 and TRBJ2-2; TRBD1 aligns across 8 bases. The V and J ends lost 2 bases and 6 bases, in that order; junction bases with no gene match: 8. Germline V gene sequence: CDR1 SGHAT, CDR2 FQDESV (reference sequence). The CDR3 totals 16 residues.